Following are 24 T cell receptor beta chains from one sample sequenced in a study of T cell responses to AZD1222 COVID-19 vaccine. The repertoire was sequenced with immunoSEQ multiplex PCR; TCRdb's copy has only in-frame clones and lacks some. Of over 75,000 clones in the sample, approximately 89% were seen once. Sequenced here: peripheral blood, sampled on day 0 of AZD1222 vaccination. These receptors were obtained from an adult in good health.

CDR3 loop: CASSLSVGGWTDTQYF. The CDR3 DNA reads TGTGCCAGCAGTTTGTCGGTCGGGGGGTGGACAGATACGCAGTATTTT. The chain has TRBV27 and TRBJ2-3; 7 bases map to TRBD2. Unmatched junction bases numbered 9, after V lost 3 bases and J lost 3 bases. The length of the CDR3 is 16 residues. Germline CDR1 reads MNHEY; CDR2 reads SMNVEV (reference sequence).

The chain is built from TRBV27 and TRBJ1-6; D ambiguous. The CDR3 extends over 15 amino acids. Per germline, CDR1 MNHEY and CDR2 SMNVEV (reference sequence). The V end lost 3 bases, the J end lost 2 bases, and 8 bases lay between the germline ends. In DNA, the CDR3 is TGTGCCAGCAGTTTGCGGCTCACCTATAATTCACCCCTCCACTTT. Translating gives CASSLRLTYNSPLHF.

The rearrangement links TRBV6-5 to TRBJ1-2; TRBD1 matches 8 bases. Germline values: CDR1 MNHEY, CDR2 SVGAGI. The CDR3 spans 15 residues. V lost 6 bases and J lost 2; bases outside the gene matches: 8. CDR3 sequence: CASSFDRGKNYGYTF. CDR3 nucleotides: TGTGCCAGCAGCTTTGACAGGGGTAAGAACTATGGCTACACCTTC.

CDR3 region: CASSQQRVFGGYTF. DNA for the CDR3: TGTGCCAGCAGCCAACAACGAGTCTTCGGCGGCTACACCTTC. This chain links TRBV14 with TRBJ1-2, with unresolved D. Germline V gene data show CDR1 as SGHDN and CDR2 as FVKESK. The CDR3 is 14 residues long. The V gene lost 2 bases and the J gene lost 8 bases, with 15 bases spanning the gap.

The chain couples TRBV3-1 (or the pseudogene TRBV3-2) to TRBJ1-1; D ambiguous. CDR3 length: 12 residues. Trimming removed 3 bases at V and 3 bases at J, with 5 bases between. Germline V gene data show CDR1 as LGHDT and CDR2 as YNNKEL (reference sequence). This CDR3 reads CASSQSDTEAFF. In nucleotides, the CDR3 is TGTGCCAGCAGCCAGTCAGACACTGAAGCTTTCTTT.

The genes are TRBV5-6 and TRBJ2-7; D gene unclear. V shed 0 bases and J shed 1 base, with 8 bases lying between them. In germline, CDR1 is SGHDT, CDR2 YYEEEE. The CDR3 runs to 14 residues. The CDR3 sequence is CASSLVTRSYEQYF. The CDR3 DNA follows: TGTGCCAGCAGCTTGGTGACGCGGTCCTACGAGCAGTACTTC.

This chain links TRBV7-2 with TRBJ1-5; D is perhaps TRBD1 (6 bases). V lost 5 bases to trimming and J lost 4 bases, with 12 bases between them. Germline values: CDR1 SGHTA, CDR2 FQGNSA. The CDR3 is made up of 14 amino acids. The CDR3 sequence: CASSPGQPNQPQHF. The DNA of the CDR3 is TGTGCCAGCAGCCCCGGACAGCCAAATCAGCCCCAGCATTTT.

V is TRBV5-5 and J is TRBJ1-2; D gene unclear. V was cut by 7 bases and J by 0 bases, with 16 bases left in between. Germline V gene lookup returns CDR1 SGHKS and CDR2 YYEKEE (reference sequence). The CDR3 loop spans 15 amino acids. This chain's CDR3 is CASGLGHSSNYGYTF. In DNA form, the CDR3 reads TGTGCCAGCGGGCTTGGGCACAGCTCTAACTATGGCTACACCTTC.

V gene TRBV19 combines with J gene TRBJ2-3; 7 bases fit TRBD2. Germline CDR1 and CDR2: LNHDA and SQIVND (reference sequence). This CDR3 comprises 18 residues. V dropped 2 bases and J dropped 1; count of bases not matched to a gene: 12. The CDR3 DNA sequence: TGTGCCAGTAGTATAAGCCCGCCGGCGCTAGCGGGCACAGATACGCAGTATTTT. This translates into CASSISPPALAGTDTQYF.

V usage is TRBV6-2 or TRBV6-3 and J usage is TRBJ2-3; no clear D. Germline values: CDR1 MNHEY, CDR2 SVGEGT. The CDR3 length is 12 residues. V was pared by 4 bases and J by 2 bases, with 4 bases between. The CDR3 loop is CASSWDTDTQYF. In DNA, the CDR3 is TGTGCCAGCAGTTGGGACACAGATACGCAGTATTTT.

The chain combines TRBV30 with TRBJ1-2; D ambiguous. This CDR3 contains 12 residues. V lost 4 bases and J lost 6, with 12 bases in between. Per the germline V gene, CDR1 is GTSNPN and CDR2 is SVGIG (reference sequence). CDR3 region: CAWTSDVHGYTF. Written as DNA, the CDR3 is TGTGCCTGGACCTCGGACGTACATGGCTACACCTTC. The full variable domain, its missing parts supplied by reference TRBV30 and TRBJ1-2, is SQTIHQWPATLVQPVGSPLSLECTVEGTSNPNLYWYRQAAGRGLQLLFYSVGIGQISSEVPQNLSASRPQDRQFILSSKKLLLSDSGFYLCAWTSDVHGYTFGSGTRLTVV.

Only a few counts were recorded for this clone. This chain links TRBV27 with TRBJ1-1, with TRBD1 matching 8 bases. This CDR3 is 14 amino acids long. Losses at the gene ends were 4 bases for V and 3 bases for J; bases not matched to a gene: 4. Germline values: CDR1 MNHEY, CDR2 SMNVEV (reference sequence). The CDR3, as DNA: TGTGCCAGCAGTTACTCCAGGGGGCACACTGAAGCTTTCTTT. Translating it yields CASSYSRGHTEAFF.

V gene TRBV24-1 combines with J gene TRBJ1-6; possibly TRBD1 for D (5 bases). V lost 8 bases, J lost 8 bases, and 15 bases lay in between. CDR1 KGHDR and CDR2 SFDVKD come from the germline V gene. The CDR3 sequence is 14 residues long. CDR3 nucleotide sequence: TGTGCCACCATCGAGGGACGGATAGATTCACCCCTCCACTTT. It codes for CATIEGRIDSPLHF.

This clone was observed a single time. V and J are TRBV6-5 and TRBJ1-2; 11 bases align to TRBD1. Germline-derived CDR1 and CDR2 are MNHEY and SVGAGI. The V segment lost 4 bases and the J segment 4 bases; nucleotides outside the gene matches: 8. The CDR3 has 16 amino acids. The CDR3 sequence: CASSSPRDRGIYGYTF. CDR3 DNA: TGTGCCAGCAGTTCCCCCCGGGACAGGGGGATCTATGGCTACACCTTC.

The chain employs TRBV11-2 and TRBJ1-1; 11 positions match TRBD1. There are 18 residues in the CDR3. The germline CDR1 and CDR2 sequences are SGHAT and FQNNGV. The V and J ends lost 3 bases and 6 bases, in that order; junction bases with no gene match: 15. The CDR3 region has the DNA TGTGCCAGCAGCTTTCCGATGGGACAGGGGGATTTCGGTCCTGAAGCTTTCTTT. Protein: CASSFPMGQGDFGPEAFF. The whole variable domain, filled in from reference TRBV11-2 and TRBJ1-1, reads EAGVAQSPRYKIIEKRQSVAFWCNPISGHATLYWYQQILGQGPKLLIQFQNNGVVDDSQLPKDRFSAERLKGVDSTLKIQPAKLEDSAVYLCASSFPMGQGDFGPEAFFGQGTRLTVV.

The genes are TRBV6-5 and TRBJ1-2; D call uncertain. Germline CDR1 is MNHEY and CDR2 is SVGAGI. V lost 4 bases, J lost 4 bases, and 16 bases lay in between. This CDR3 is 15 amino acids long. CDR3 DNA: TGTGCCAGCAGTTCCGCTCGCCCGAGGTCCTATGGCTACACCTTC. Its protein product is CASSSARPRSYGYTF.

The chain combines TRBV28 with TRBJ1-1; D unclear. The CDR3 consists of 11 residues. Trimming removed 8 bases at V and 0 bases at J, with 4 bases between. The germline V gene encodes CDR1 MDHEN and CDR2 SYDVKM. The CDR3 bases are TGTGCCAGCCGATTGAACACTGAAGCTTTCTTT. This gives the protein CASRLNTEAFF.

The chain carries TRBV5-4 and TRBJ1-4; maybe TRBD1 (5 bases). Trimming pared 0 bases from V and 4 bases from J, leaving 7 bases between. The CDR3 is made up of 14 amino acids. Germline V gene lookup returns CDR1 SGHNT and CDR2 YYREEE (reference sequence). This CDR3 is CASSLDQGNEKLFF. The CDR3 DNA reads TGTGCCAGCAGCTTGGATCAGGGTAATGAAAAACTGTTTTTT.

CDR3 loop: CAWSRGTSGRETQYF. CDR3 in DNA: TGTGCCTGGAGTAGGGGGACTAGCGGAAGAGAGACCCAGTACTTC. This sequence joins TRBV30 and TRBJ2-5, with 11 bases identical to TRBD2. Germline lookup yields CDR1 GTSNPN and CDR2 SVGIG (reference sequence). V shed 2 bases, J shed 4 bases, and the junction held 6 bases outside the gene matches. The CDR3 sequence is 15 residues long.

The chain joins TRBV27 to TRBJ2-7; D is uncertain. This CDR3 comprises 15 residues. Germline CDR1 is MNHEY and CDR2 is SMNVEV (reference sequence). Between the trimmed V and J ends, which lost 1 base and 2 bases, there was a span of 12 bases. CDR3 sequence (DNA): TGTGCCAGCAGTTTATTTGGCCCGACGACCTACGAGCAGTACTTC. The encoded protein is CASSLFGPTTYEQYF.

The rearrangement joins TRBV25-1 to TRBJ2-5; 12 nucleotides line up with TRBD2. V was pared by 5 bases and J by 4 bases, with 5 bases of the junction left unmatched. Germline CDR1 is MGHDK and CDR2 is SYGVNS. The CDR3 extends over 15 amino acids. The CDR3 coding sequence is TGTGCCAGCAGTCCCTCGACTAGCGGGAGAGAGACCCAGTACTTC. Its translation: CASSPSTSGRETQYF.

The rearrangement joins TRBV29-1 to TRBJ2-3; 10 bases match TRBD1. CDR3 length: 14 residues. Trimming cost V 7 bases and J 1 base; bases outside gene matches: 5. Germline V gene sequence: CDR1 SQVTM, CDR2 ANQGSEA. The CDR3 is CSGRQGARTDTQYF. The CDR3 bases are TGCAGCGGTCGACAGGGGGCACGCACAGATACGCAGTATTTT.

The chain is built from TRBV29-1 and TRBJ2-3; TRBD1 agrees at 9 bases. Germline V gives CDR1 SQVTM, CDR2 ANQGSEA. Trimming cost V 6 bases and J 3 bases; bases outside gene matches: 7. The CDR3 is made up of 14 amino acids. CDR3 amino acids: CSVRGTGWTDTQYF. The CDR3 DNA reads as TGCAGCGTGAGGGGGACAGGGTGGACAGATACGCAGTATTTT.

The chain uses TRBV6-5 and TRBJ2-7, with D possibly being TRBD1 (6 bases). CDR3 length: 13 amino acids. Germline-derived CDR1 and CDR2 are MNHEY and SVGAGI. V dropped 10 bases and J dropped 1 base, with 14 bases sitting between them. CDR3 DNA: TGTGCCACTTCGACAGGCCAATCCTACGAGCAGTACTTC. It specifies CATSTGQSYEQYF.